Presented here are 27 T cell receptor beta chains from one specimen sequenced in a study of OX40 agonist ivuxolimab in advanced cancers. Sequencing was performed with immunoSEQ multiplex PCR; in TCRdb, only in-frame clones are kept and a portion is missing. There are fewer than 65,000 clones in the sample; 82% occur only once, and roughly 3.7% lies in the top ten. The specimen was CD4+ or CD8+ T cells sorted from blood, collected in a trial of the OX40 agonist ivuxolimab. Every receptor here comes from an adult with an advanced solid tumor such as melanoma, head and neck, liver or kidney cancer.

The gene calls are TRBV7-2 and TRBJ1-2; D not certain. Germline V gives CDR1 SGHTA, CDR2 FQGNSA. V was trimmed by 3 bases and J by 4 bases, leaving 9 bases between them. This CDR3 has 13 residues. CDR3 nucleotide sequence: TGTGCCAGCAGCTTTTCAGGCGGCTATGGCTACACCTTC. This encodes CASSFSGGYGYTF.

The chain combines TRBV9 with TRBJ1-5; weak D call: TRBD1 (6 bases). This CDR3 spans 15 amino acids. CDR1 and CDR2 from the germline V gene are SGDLS and YYNGEE. Trimming pared 5 bases from V and 6 bases from J, leaving 18 bases between. The CDR3 DNA follows: TGTGCCAGCAGTGAGGGGGGAGGTGGCGCTCAGCCCCAGCATTTT. Protein product: CASSEGGGGAQPQHF.

This sequence joins TRBV5-1 and TRBJ2-2; a possible D gene is TRBD2 (5 bases). CDR1 and CDR2 (germline): SGHRS, YFSETQ. V lost 0 bases, J lost 3 bases, and 9 bases lay in between. This CDR3 contains 15 residues. The CDR3 sequence: CASSLAGVDTGELFF. CDR3 bases: TGCGCCAGCAGCTTGGCCGGGGTGGACACCGGGGAGCTGTTTTTT. The full variable domain, its missing parts supplied by reference TRBV5-1 and TRBJ2-2, is KAGVTQTPRYLIKTRGQQVTLSCSPISGHRSVSWYQQTPGQGLQFLFEYFSETQRNKGNFPGRFSGRQFSNSRSEMNVSTLELGDSALYLCASSLAGVDTGELFFGEGSRLTVL.

The rearrangement links TRBV11-2 to TRBJ1-2; D is uncertain. CDR1 and CDR2 from the germline V gene are SGHAT and FQNNGV. V was shortened by 5 bases and J by 4 bases, with 11 bases between the two germline ends. This CDR3 region has 13 residues. The CDR3 protein is CASSTPRSYGYTF. CDR3 sequence (DNA): TGTGCCAGCAGCACTCCCCGATCCTATGGCTACACCTTC. Complete variable domain (other parts from reference TRBV11-2 and TRBJ1-2): EAGVAQSPRYKIIEKRQSVAFWCNPISGHATLYWYQQILGQGPKLLIQFQNNGVVDDSQLPKDRFSAERLKGVDSTLKIQPAKLEDSAVYLCASSTPRSYGYTFGSGTRLTVV.

This clone was seen only a few times. The rearrangement joins TRBV11-3 to TRBJ2-3; TRBD2 matches 10 bases. Unmatched junction bases numbered 11, after V lost 5 bases and J lost 6 bases. The CDR3 is made up of 16 amino acids. Germline CDR1 and CDR2: SGHNT and YENEEA. The CDR3 sequence: CASSDSGRPGGDTQYF. CDR3 coding DNA: TGTGCCAGCAGCGATAGCGGGAGGCCGGGGGGCGATACGCAGTATTTT.

V is TRBV6-6 and J is TRBJ1-6; the D is unclear. The CDR3 consists of 13 residues. Germline CDR1 reads MNHNY; CDR2 reads SVGAGI (reference sequence). Trimming shortened V by 2 bases and J by 10 bases, and 9 bases separated the two germline ends. The CDR3: CASSYSFGSPLHF. DNA for the CDR3: TGTGCCAGCAGTTACAGTTTCGGATCACCCCTCCACTTT.

The chain joins TRBV28 to TRBJ1-3; D gene unclear. V gave up 2 bases and J gave up 3 bases, with 11 bases separating them. This CDR3 has 15 residues. Per germline, CDR1 MDHEN and CDR2 SYDVKM. Here the CDR3 reads CASSLILGYGNTIYF. DNA of the CDR3: TGTGCCAGCAGTTTAATACTGGGGTATGGAAACACCATATATTTT.

The chain has TRBV6-5 and TRBJ2-7; no clear D gene. Germline lookup yields CDR1 MNHEY and CDR2 SVGAGI. This CDR3 spans 11 amino acids. V was pared by 3 bases and J by 3 bases, with 3 bases between. This chain's CDR3 is CASSYLYEQYF. In DNA form, the CDR3 reads TGTGCCAGCAGTTATCTCTACGAGCAGTACTTC.

The chain uses TRBV14 and TRBJ1-1, with no clear D. Germline CDR1 is SGHDN and CDR2 is FVKESK. Trimming pared 5 bases from V and 4 bases from J, leaving 14 bases between. The CDR3 consists of 14 residues. In DNA, the CDR3 is TGTGCCAGCAGCTTGCGAGGGTCGGGCACTGAAGCTTTCTTT. Its translation is CASSLRGSGTEAFF.

The chain joins TRBV11-2 to TRBJ1-1; a possible D gene is TRBD1 (5 bases). Trimming stripped 3 bases from V and 4 bases from J, with 15 bases between. The CDR3 totals 15 residues. Germline V gene lookup returns CDR1 SGHAT and CDR2 FQNNGV. The chain's CDR3 is CASSFKSSRGTEAFF. CDR3 DNA sequence: TGTGCCAGCAGCTTCAAAAGCTCAAGGGGCACTGAAGCTTTCTTT.

The gene calls are TRBV6-5 and TRBJ1-1; D is ambiguous. The V gene lost 6 bases and the J gene lost 0 bases, with 14 bases spanning the gap. This CDR3 has 15 amino acids. The germline V gene has CDR1 MNHEY and CDR2 SVGAGI. The CDR3 region is CASSRGERMNTEAFF. CDR3 DNA: TGTGCCAGCAGCCGCGGGGAGAGGATGAACACTGAAGCTTTCTTT.

The chain couples TRBV5-5 to TRBJ1-5; D remains ambiguous. Trimming pared 2 bases from V and 6 bases from J, leaving 15 bases between. In germline, CDR1 is SGHKS, CDR2 YYEKEE (reference sequence). This CDR3 is 15 amino acids long. The chain's CDR3 is CASSFRPTEGQPQHF. The CDR3, as DNA: TGTGCCAGCAGCTTCCGGCCCACCGAGGGTCAGCCCCAGCATTTT.

As regards this clone: This specimen includes other DNA sequences encoding the same CDR3. This chain links TRBV4-2 with TRBJ2-5; 8 nucleotides align to TRBD2. The length of the CDR3 is 15 residues. V lost 3 bases to trimming and J lost 1 base; unmatched junction nucleotides: 4. Per the germline V gene, CDR1 is LGHNA and CDR2 is YNFKEQ. The CDR3, as DNA: TGTGCCAGCAGCCAGGCTACTAGCGGCCAAGAGACCCAGTACTTC. Protein: CASSQATSGQETQYF.

This clone was seen more than once but under ten times. The chain recombines TRBV5-6 with TRBJ1-5; 8 bases agree with TRBD1. The CDR3 extends over 14 amino acids. Germline V CDR1 and CDR2: SGHDT, YYEEEE. Germline trimming cut 4 bases from V and 3 bases from J; bases unmatched to any gene: 3. The CDR3 protein is CASSLTGDNQPQHF. CDR3 coding DNA: TGTGCCAGCAGCCTGACAGGGGACAATCAGCCCCAGCATTTT.

The chain has TRBV18 and TRBJ2-3; D is unresolved. Germline CDR1 reads KGHSH; CDR2 reads LQKENI. The CDR3 runs 14 residues. The V and J ends lost 5 bases and 0 bases respectively, with 9 bases between them. The CDR3 bases are TGTGCCAGCTCAATCGCCTTTAGCACAGATACGCAGTATTTT. Encoded protein: CASSIAFSTDTQYF. Using reference TRBV18 and TRBJ2-3 for the parts outside the CDR3, the full variable domain is NAGVMQNPRHLVRRRGQEARLRCSPMKGHSHVYWYRQLPEEGLKFMVYLQKENIIDESGMPKERFSAEFPKEGPSILRIQQVVRGDSAAYFCASSIAFSTDTQYFGPGTRLTVL.

The genes are TRBV19 and TRBJ1-2; weak D call: TRBD1 (5 bases). Trimming removed 2 bases from V and 6 bases from J, with 13 bases in between. CDR1 is LNHDA and CDR2 is SQIVND in the germline V gene (reference sequence). The CDR3 covers 14 residues. Written as DNA, the CDR3 is TGTGCCAGTAGTATAAGAGGTGGCAGGGATGGCTACACCTTC. It specifies CASSIRGGRDGYTF.

Worth noting for this clone: A junction end diverges from the germline sequence, so it may reflect a read error. This chain joins TRBV7-2 and TRBJ1-2, with 7 bases matching TRBD1. CDR3 size: 13 residues. Germline CDR1 SGHTA, CDR2 FQGNSA. DNA of the CDR3: TGTGCCAGCAGCAGCCCTCGGGACAGACTCATCGTCTTC. It specifies CASSSPRDRLIVF.

This clone was recorded only once. The rearrangement uses TRBV11-2 and TRBJ2-5; 12 positions agree with TRBD2. J lost 7 bases, V lost 5 bases, and 2 bases had no gene match. The CDR3 is 13 amino acids. CDR1 and CDR2 (germline): SGHAT, FQNNGV. CDR3 in amino acids: CASSLAGGATQYF. CDR3 DNA: TGTGCCAGCAGCCTAGCGGGGGGGGCGACCCAGTACTTC.

The V gene is TRBV9, the J gene TRBJ2-3; 9 positions match TRBD1. The CDR3 is 16 residues long. Germline CDR1 and CDR2: SGDLS and YYNGEE. V dropped 4 bases and J dropped 3; count of bases not matched to a gene: 9. The CDR3, as DNA: TGTGCCAGCAGCCCAAGGGGACAGGGTAGGACAGATACGCAGTATTTT. It codes for CASSPRGQGRTDTQYF.

This rearrangement joins TRBV6-5 to TRBJ2-7; D is tentatively TRBD1 or TRBD2 (8 bases each). The CDR3 runs to 15 residues. The germline V gene encodes CDR1 MNHEY and CDR2 SVGAGI. The V and J ends lost 5 bases and 7 bases respectively, with 21 bases between them. Here the CDR3 DNA reads TGTGCCAGCAGTCGGGGGGGCCAGGGGGCGAGAGAGCAGTACTTC. Its protein is CASSRGGQGAREQYF.

In the case of this clone: The germline gene is not matched at one end of the junction; a read error may be the cause. V and J are TRBV6-5 and TRBJ1-2, with D possibly matching TRBD1 (5 bases). This CDR3 comprises 13 residues. Germline V gives CDR1 MNHEY, CDR2 SVGAGI. CDR3 sequence reads: CTSSKVTGTGYTF. For the CDR3, the DNA is TGTACCAGCAGCAAAGTAACCGGGACTGGCTACACCTTC.

The genes are TRBV7-2 and TRBJ2-5; D uncertain. CDR1 is SGHTA, CDR2 FQGNSA, per germline. Trimming cost V 1 base and J 3 bases, with 9 bases left between them. This CDR3 is 14 amino acids long. The CDR3 loop reads CASSLGWGKETQYF. Written as DNA, the CDR3 is TGTGCCAGCAGCTTAGGGTGGGGAAAAGAGACCCAGTACTTC.

This clone was detected only a few times. The genes are TRBV14 and TRBJ2-5; 10 bases map to TRBD2. V was pared by 4 bases and J by 2 bases, with 7 bases of the junction left unmatched. Germline CDR1 is SGHDN and CDR2 is FVKESK. CDR3 length: 16 residues. CDR3 sequence (DNA): TGTGCCAGCAGCCTGAGGACTAGCGGAATTCAAGAGACCCAGTACTTC. Translation: CASSLRTSGIQETQYF.

CDR3 sequence reads: CASSLGGGAGYNEQFF. DNA for the CDR3: TGCGCCAGCAGCTTGGGAGGCGGCGCAGGGTACAATGAGCAGTTCTTC. V is TRBV5-1 and J is TRBJ2-1; possibly TRBD1 for D (5 bases). V lost 0 bases and J 4 bases, leaving 14 bases between the germline ends. This CDR3 spans 16 amino acids. Germline V gene data show CDR1 as SGHRS and CDR2 as YFSETQ.

The chain carries TRBV2 and TRBJ1-1; no firm D call. This CDR3 is 13 amino acids long. Germline CDR1 is SNHLY and CDR2 is FYNNEI. The V end was cut by 5 bases, the J end by 7 bases, with 14 bases between. CDR3 loop: CASSSGRKIEAFF. The CDR3 region has the DNA TGTGCCAGCAGTTCGGGCAGGAAGATTGAAGCTTTCTTT.

This clone was seen once. The chain employs TRBV30 and TRBJ2-7; 9 positions agree with TRBD1. The V segment lost 3 bases and the J segment 2 bases; nucleotides outside the gene matches: 5. Germline CDR1 GTSNPN, CDR2 SVGIG (reference sequence). The length of the CDR3 is 14 residues. Written as DNA, the CDR3 is TGTGCCTGGAGCCCCTGGGACAGGGCCTACGAGCAGTACTTC. Protein: CAWSPWDRAYEQYF. Using reference TRBV30 and TRBJ2-7 for the parts outside the CDR3, the full variable domain is SQTIHQWPATLVQPVGSPLSLECTVEGTSNPNLYWYRQAAGRGLQLLFYSVGIGQISSEVPQNLSASRPQDRQFILSSKKLLLSDSGFYLCAWSPWDRAYEQYFGPGTRLTVT.

The chain links TRBV14 to TRBJ1-2, with D possibly matching TRBD1 (5 bases). With 1 base removed from V and 8 bases from J, the gap between germline ends came to 14 bases. Germline V gives CDR1 SGHDN, CDR2 FVKESK. CDR3 size: 14 residues. Written as DNA, the CDR3 is TGTGCCAGCAGCCAAGTCGGGGGGATTGGGGGCTACACCTTC. This encodes CASSQVGGIGGYTF. Full variable domain (rest looked up from reference TRBV14 and TRBJ1-2): EAGVTQFPSHSVIEKGQTVTLRCDPISGHDNLYWYRRVMGKEIKFLLHFVKESKQDESGMPNNRFLAERTGGTYSTLKVQPAELEDSGVYFCASSQVGGIGGYTFGSGTRLTVV.